The clone carrying this TCR beta chain has only a few counts. The source of the sample is a study of cytomegalovirus exposure and HLA in healthy donors. The CDR3 is 12 amino acids. CDR1 SGHNT and CDR2 YYREEE come from the germline V gene (reference sequence). V was clipped by 3 bases and J by 6 bases, with 7 bases between them. Profiled with immunoSEQ multiplex PCR; TCRdb holds only in-frame clones, not every one. The data show approximately 270,000 clones, with more than 75% seen just once and approximately 12% held by the top ten. Sequences were obtained from PBMCs. The gene calls are TRBV5-4 and TRBJ2-1; no clear D. This sequence was found in a man aged 18 to 30 in good health and CMV-seropositive. In DNA form, the CDR3 reads TGTGCCAGCAGCTCTGAAAGCAATGAGCAGTTCTTC. It yields the protein CASSSESNEQFF.